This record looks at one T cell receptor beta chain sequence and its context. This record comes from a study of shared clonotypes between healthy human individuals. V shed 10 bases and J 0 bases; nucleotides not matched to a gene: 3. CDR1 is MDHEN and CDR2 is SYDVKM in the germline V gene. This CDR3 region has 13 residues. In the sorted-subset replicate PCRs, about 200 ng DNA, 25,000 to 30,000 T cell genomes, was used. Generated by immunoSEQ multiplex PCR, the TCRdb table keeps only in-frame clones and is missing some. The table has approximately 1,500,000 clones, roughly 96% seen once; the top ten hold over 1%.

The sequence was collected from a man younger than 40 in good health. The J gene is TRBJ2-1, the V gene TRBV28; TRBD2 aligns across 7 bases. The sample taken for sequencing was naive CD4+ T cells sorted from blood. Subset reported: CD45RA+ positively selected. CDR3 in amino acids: CAIAGASYNEQFF. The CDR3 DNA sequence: TGTGCCATCGCGGGAGCCTCCTACAATGAGCAGTTCTTC. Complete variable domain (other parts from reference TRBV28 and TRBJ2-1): DVKVTQSSRYLVKRTGEKVFLECVQDMDHENMFWYRQDPGLGLRLIYFSYDVKMKEKGDIPEGYSVSREKKERFSLILESASTNQTSMYLCAIAGASYNEQFFGPGTRLTVL.